This entry features one TCR beta chain sequence. What it binds is unknown. The CDR3 loop spans 15 amino acids. Unmatched junction bases numbered 5, after V lost 4 bases and J lost 1 base. CDR1 MGHRA and CDR2 YSYEKL come from the germline V gene. Regarding time point: patch test 3, about 24 weeks after DPC sensitization. Treatment meaning: therapeutic diphenylcyclopropenone sensitization with weekly scalp DPC. The sample is drawn from a study of human T cells and chemical hapten exposure. Background on the study: The study lasted roughly 22 weeks, and patients were dosed weekly with diphenylcyclopropenone on the scalp throughout. Alopecia areata, totalis or universalis affected patients who were mostly female.

Study-level results: A positive correlation with patch test score was shown by PT1 expanded TCR counts.

One entry per CDR3 protein results from TCRdb running MiXCR on the RACE reads. The top ten clones hold 2% to 2.5% of a sample with under 200,000 distinct CDR3 sequences, 28% of them seen once. This TCR derives from a woman under 30 with alopecia areata. Some clones in this sample may be carry-over from other donors' samples. Source: whole blood, taken in connection with sensitization to the hapten diphenylcyclopropenone (DPC). The rearrangement links TRBV4-1 to TRBJ2-7; 9 bases match TRBD2. Here the CDR3 reads CASSRSSGESYEQYF. DNA of the CDR3: TGCGCCAGCAGCCGATCTAGCGGGGAGTCCTACGAGCAGTACTTC.